These 12 T cell receptor beta chains were sequenced from one sample in a study of T cells in Graves' hyperthyroidism and ophthalmopathy. The source material, RNA transcripts, was used to amplify TCR beta CDR3 regions. First-round RT-PCR targeting the TCR CDR3 was performed with the HTBI primer set. TCRdb passed the multiplex PCR reads through MiXCR, listing each CDR3 protein once. The sample consists of fewer than 750,000 distinct CDR3 sequences, around 13% of them appearing once. The sample comprised blood. These receptors all stem from a woman aged 50 to 65 with Graves' ophthalmopathy.

This clonotype was recorded a few times. The chain combines TRBV29-1 with TRBJ2-5, with D possibly matching TRBD1 (6 bases). Trimming stripped 6 bases from V and 1 base from J, with 9 bases between. Germline V gives CDR1 SQVTM, CDR2 ANQGSEA. The CDR3 runs 12 residues. The CDR3 sequence: CSVDRSQETQYF. The CDR3 DNA follows: TGCAGCGTAGACAGGAGCCAAGAGACCCAGTACTTC.

The chain joins TRBV24-1 to TRBJ2-2, with 8 nucleotides matching TRBD2. J lost 4 bases, V lost 6 bases, and 3 bases had no gene match. CDR1 and CDR2 from the germline V gene are KGHDR and SFDVKD. The CDR3 is 14 amino acids. CDR3 nucleotides: TGTGCCACCAGTTCGAGCGGGAGCACCGGGGAGCTGTTTTTT. Translation: CATSSSGSTGELFF.

V and J are TRBV4-3 and TRBJ2-2; TRBD2 matches at 14 bases. The J segment lost 9 bases and the V segment lost 1 base, leaving 4 bases of the junction unmatched. Per germline, CDR1 LGHNA and CDR2 YSLEER. The CDR3 has 16 amino acids. CDR3 sequence reads: CASSQAGTSGSWELFF. CDR3 nucleotides: TGCGCCAGCAGCCAAGCGGGGACTAGCGGGAGTTGGGAGCTGTTTTTT.

This clonotype was observed at least ten times. Compared with germline, one end of the junction differs, possibly owing to a read error. The rearrangement joins TRBV3-1 to TRBJ2-1; possible D gene TRBD1, 5 bases. Germline-derived CDR1 and CDR2 are LGHDT and YNNKEL (reference sequence). The CDR3 has 14 amino acids. The CDR3: CASNQGRGYNEQFF. The CDR3 DNA is TGTGCCAGCAACCAAGGTAGGGGTTACAATGAGCAGTTCTTC.

Turning to this clonotype: This may be a read error, as it is one base from a much larger clone. V is TRBV11-2 and J is TRBJ2-1, with 15 bases lining up with TRBD2. From germline, CDR1 is SGHAT and CDR2 FQNNGV. The CDR3 consists of 15 residues. V was pared by 6 bases and J by 9 bases, with 6 bases of the junction left unmatched. CDR3 nucleotides: TGTGCCAGCAGACAGGGACTAGCGGGAGGAATTGAGCAGTTCTTC. It encodes CASRQGLAGGIEQFF.

This clonotype was counted ten times or more. This chain joins TRBV5-1 and TRBJ1-4; D may be TRBD1 (5 bases). Trimming took 3 bases from V and 4 from J, leaving 16 bases between them. The CDR3 contains 16 residues. Germline CDR1 SGHRS, CDR2 YFSETQ. The CDR3 loop reads CASSWGRRSLNEKLFF. The CDR3 bases are TGCGCCAGCAGCTGGGGACGGAGAAGCCTTAATGAAAAACTGTTTTTT. The full variable domain, its missing parts supplied by reference TRBV5-1 and TRBJ1-4, is KAGVTQTPRYLIKTRGQQVTLSCSPISGHRSVSWYQQTPGQGLQFLFEYFSETQRNKGNFPGRFSGRQFSNSRSEMNVSTLELGDSALYLCASSWGRRSLNEKLFFGSGTQLSVL.

This clonotype was counted at least ten times. The CDR3 reads CASSLQQWTGELFF. CDR3 DNA: TGCGCCAGCAGCCTCCAACAATGGACCGGGGAGCTGTTTTTT. The chain uses TRBV5-1 and TRBJ2-2; D unresolved. Germline-derived CDR1 and CDR2 are SGHRS and YFSETQ. The V gene lost 4 bases and the J gene lost 5 bases, with 12 bases spanning the gap. This CDR3 is built from 14 residues.

The V gene is TRBV4-2, the J gene TRBJ2-5; D ambiguous. V lost 0 bases and J 5 bases, leaving 13 bases between the germline ends. Germline V gene sequence: CDR1 LGHNA, CDR2 YNFKEQ. The CDR3 sequence is 15 residues long. The CDR3 DNA follows: TGTGCCAGCAGCCAAGATTTCGGAGTTCTGGAGACCCAGTACTTC. Translation: CASSQDFGVLETQYF.

Of note for this clonotype: A much larger clone is a single base away; this may be a read error. The chain joins TRBV6-1 to TRBJ2-5; D not certain. Trimming took 0 bases from V and 4 from J, leaving 3 bases between them. CDR3 size: 12 residues. Per germline, CDR1 MNHNS and CDR2 SASEGT. The CDR3 region is CASSEARETQYF. Written as DNA, the CDR3 is TGTGCCAGCAGTGAAGCGCGAGAGACCCAGTACTTC.

J is TRBJ1-4 and V is TRBV30, with 8 bases identical to TRBD1. CDR3 size: 13 residues. J gave up 6 bases and V 5 bases, and 5 bases lay outside the gene matches. CDR1 and CDR2 from the germline V gene are GTSNPN and SVGIG (reference sequence). The CDR3 reads CAWGGTGDEKLFF. CDR3 nucleotides: TGTGCCTGGGGCGGGACAGGAGATGAAAAACTGTTTTTT.

This clonotype was observed at least ten times. The genes are TRBV27 and TRBJ2-7; perhaps D is TRBD1 or TRBD2 (5 bases each). Germline CDR1 MNHEY, CDR2 SMNVEV (reference sequence). The CDR3 sequence is 17 residues long. The ends were cut back, 2 bases at V and 4 bases at J, with 21 bases in the middle. The CDR3, as DNA: TGTGCCAGCAGTTTACGAAATCGGGGCCGAATATGGTACGAGCAGTACTTC. This sequence encodes CASSLRNRGRIWYEQYF.

This clonotype was picked up many times. The rearrangement links TRBV5-1 to TRBJ2-1; no firm D call. V was pared by 0 bases and J by 8 bases, with 12 bases between. CDR1 is SGHRS and CDR2 is YFSETQ in the germline V gene. This CDR3 has 14 amino acids. The CDR3 DNA sequence: TGCGCCAGCAGCTTGGAGGTGCTGTCAGATGAGCAGTTCTTC. It yields the protein CASSLEVLSDEQFF.